This TCR beta chain was recorded in a study of graft-versus-host responses after intestinal transplantation. About the study: Transplants given to recipients were multivisceral, liver-intestinal, or isolated intestinal. After anti-thymocyte globulin induction, recipients took tacrolimus and steroids for two to three years.

With regard to this clone: Its antigen remains unidentified.

Points from the study as a whole: GvH clones were found in recipient marrow; some appeared first in ileum or blood. An association linked early post-transplant HvG declines with peak circulating GvH clone levels.

The CDR3 loop spans 21 amino acids. Clones were sequenced by immunoSEQ multiplex PCR, and TCRdb holds only the in-frame ones, with some missing. The table lists 29,000 or so clones, 60% to 85% of them singletons. Lamina propria and intraepithelial lymphocytes were released by processing graft tissue. The sequenced sample was ileum tissue, obtained 98 days after intestinal transplantation. The chain links TRBV1 to TRBJ2-5; TRBD2, as called in the table, went unchecked against the DNA. TRBV1 is a listed pseudogene. The sequence was obtained from a human patient who received an intestinal transplant, so some T cells may come from the graft donor. The chain's CDR3 is CTSSQGPRTSGGREYQETQYF. The CDR3, as DNA: TGCACCAGCAGCCAAGGCCCCAGGACTAGCGGGGGGAGAGAATACCAAGAGACCCAGTACTTC.